The rows below give T cell receptor beta chains drawn from one sample of a study of cytomegalovirus exposure and HLA in healthy donors. Using immunoSEQ multiplex PCR, the repertoire was profiled, and TCRdb retains in-frame clones only, with some absent. The table has some 77,000 clones, over 70% seen once; the top ten hold about 22%. Sample: PBMCs. These receptors were taken from a middle-aged woman in good health and CMV-seropositive. CDR3s include the opening cysteine and the closing phenylalanine or tryptophan. A D gene is named only where the DNA matches it firmly. Only some rows state a clone size, as once, few, many or a class for expanded clones.

v_gene: TRBV6-6; d_gene: -; abundance: few; j_gene: TRBJ1-2; CDR3nt: TGTGCCAGCAGCCCAGGGGTAGGAGTAGGTGGCTACACCTTC; CDR3aa: CASSPGVGVGGYTF
v_gene: TRBV7-8; d_gene: TRBD1; abundance: once; j_gene: TRBJ2-7; CDR3nt: TGTGCCAGCAGATCAGACAGGGGGGATTACGAGCAGTACTTC; CDR3aa: CASRSDRGDYEQYF
v_gene: TRBV6-5; d_gene: TRBD1; abundance: -; j_gene: TRBJ1-5; CDR3nt: TGTGCCTCCCTACAGGGGAACAATCAGCCCCAGCATTTT; CDR3aa: CASLQGNNQPQHF
v_gene: TRBV6-6; d_gene: TRBD2; abundance: -; j_gene: TRBJ2-1; CDR3nt: TGTGCCAGCATCATCCCCGGAGCGGGGGGGTACAATGAGCAGTTCTTC; CDR3aa: CASIIPGAGGYNEQFF
v_gene: TRBV27; d_gene: -; abundance: -; j_gene: TRBJ2-7; CDR3nt: TGTGCCAGCAGTTCGGCCCGAGGGGGGGTGGGGTACTTC; CDR3aa: CASSSARGGVGYF
v_gene: TRBV25-1; d_gene: -; abundance: -; j_gene: TRBJ2-2; CDR3nt: TGTGCCAGCAGTGAGAACCGGGACACCGGGGAGCTGTTTTTT; CDR3aa: CASSENRDTGELFF
v_gene: TRBV6-1; d_gene: -; abundance: -; j_gene: TRBJ2-5; CDR3nt: TGTGCCAGCAGTACAGGGCTGACGACCCAGTACTTC; CDR3aa: CASSTGLTTQYF
v_gene: TRBV5-6; d_gene: TRBD1; abundance: -; j_gene: TRBJ2-7; CDR3nt: TGTGCCAGCAGCCTGTCGGGACAGTCCGTTTTCTACGAGCAGTACTTC; CDR3aa: CASSLSGQSVFYEQYF
v_gene: TRBV29-1; d_gene: -; abundance: -; j_gene: TRBJ2-1; CDR3nt: TGCAGCGTTGACTCGCGAGTTTACAATGAGCAGTTCTTC; CDR3aa: CSVDSRVYNEQFF
v_gene: TRBV7-9; d_gene: -; abundance: -; j_gene: TRBJ1-1; CDR3nt: TGTGCCAGCAGCTTCTACAGAAACACTGAAGCTTTCTTT; CDR3aa: CASSFYRNTEAFF
v_gene: TRBV6-5; d_gene: -; abundance: -; j_gene: TRBJ1-2; CDR3nt: TGTGCCAGCACCTTAAAAGGGGGTGGCTACACCTTC; CDR3aa: CASTLKGGGYTF
v_gene: TRBV5-6; d_gene: -; abundance: -; j_gene: TRBJ2-1; CDR3nt: TGTGCCAGCAGCTTGGGGGCCTATGAGCAGTTCTTC; CDR3aa: CASSLGAYEQFF
v_gene: TRBV10-3; d_gene: TRBD2; abundance: -; j_gene: TRBJ2-1; CDR3nt: TGTGCCGTTTACAGCGGGAACGCCTACAATGAGCAGTTCTTC; CDR3aa: CAVYSGNAYNEQFF
v_gene: TRBV7-9; d_gene: -; abundance: -; j_gene: TRBJ1-2; CDR3nt: TGTGCCAGCAGCTTAGCGCCGGGGGGAGATGGCTACACCTTC; CDR3aa: CASSLAPGGDGYTF
v_gene: TRBV18; d_gene: -; abundance: -; j_gene: TRBJ1-4; CDR3nt: TGTGCCAGCTCACCAGGCGGGAGCGCTGAAAAACTGTTTTTT; CDR3aa: CASSPGGSAEKLFF
v_gene: TRBV5-6; d_gene: -; abundance: -; j_gene: TRBJ1-2; CDR3nt: TGTGCCAGCAGCTTGGTTAGTAATGGCTACACCTTC; CDR3aa: CASSLVSNGYTF
v_gene: TRBV6-5; d_gene: -; abundance: -; j_gene: TRBJ2-5; CDR3nt: TGTGCCAGCAGTTACGGATCTACGGGGGAGACCCAGTACTTC; CDR3aa: CASSYGSTGETQYF
v_gene: TRBV7-9; d_gene: TRBD1; abundance: -; j_gene: TRBJ1-1; CDR3nt: TGTGCCACCGCAGGGGGCATGAACACTGAAGCTTTCTTT; CDR3aa: CATAGGMNTEAFF
v_gene: TRBV27; d_gene: -; abundance: -; j_gene: TRBJ1-5; CDR3nt: TGTGCCAGCAAAGGTAGAGGAGGCGTCGGTTCTCAGCCCCAGCATTTT; CDR3aa: CASKGRGGVGSQPQHF
v_gene: TRBV2; d_gene: -; abundance: -; j_gene: TRBJ2-5; CDR3nt: TGTGCCAGCAGTGAAGGACTGCAACAAGAGACCCAGTACTTC; CDR3aa: CASSEGLQQETQYF
v_gene: TRBV18; d_gene: -; abundance: -; j_gene: TRBJ2-5; CDR3nt: TGTGCCAGCTCACCACCAAGCCTCCTAGGTCCCGGAGAGACCCAGTACTTC; CDR3aa: CASSPPSLLGPGETQYF
v_gene: TRBV9; d_gene: -; abundance: -; j_gene: TRBJ2-5; CDR3nt: TGTGCCAGCAGCCCACGGACAGAAGAGACCCAGTACTTC; CDR3aa: CASSPRTEETQYF
v_gene: TRBV7-9; d_gene: -; abundance: -; j_gene: TRBJ2-1; CDR3nt: TGTGCCAGCAGCTTAAGGAGCTTGGAGCAGTTCTTC; CDR3aa: CASSLRSLEQFF
v_gene: TRBV4-2; d_gene: TRBD2; abundance: once; j_gene: TRBJ2-1; CDR3nt: TGTGCCAGCAGCCAAGAATGGGAGGGGCACAATGAGCAGTTCTTC; CDR3aa: CASSQEWEGHNEQFF
v_gene: TRBV27; d_gene: -; abundance: -; j_gene: TRBJ1-1; CDR3nt: TGTGCCAGCAGTTTTACAGGCGGTTGGACTGAAGCTTTCTTT; CDR3aa: CASSFTGGWTEAFF
v_gene: TRBV10-3; d_gene: -; abundance: -; j_gene: TRBJ2-3; CDR3nt: TGTGCCATCAGTTGGGGGGAATCGGATACGCAGTATTTT; CDR3aa: CAISWGESDTQYF
v_gene: TRBV2; d_gene: TRBD1; abundance: -; j_gene: TRBJ1-6; CDR3nt: TGTGCCAGCAGTGAAGCGGGGACAGGGAATTCACCCCTCCACTTT; CDR3aa: CASSEAGTGNSPLHF
v_gene: TRBV29-1; d_gene: TRBD1; abundance: once; j_gene: TRBJ1-2; CDR3nt: TGCAGCGGACAGGGGGCTAACTATGGCTACACCTTC; CDR3aa: CSGQGANYGYTF
v_gene: TRBV9; d_gene: -; abundance: -; j_gene: TRBJ2-3; CDR3nt: TGTGCCAGCAGCCCAATTGGGGCACAAGATACGCAGTATTTT; CDR3aa: CASSPIGAQDTQYF
v_gene: TRBV2; d_gene: TRBD2; abundance: few; j_gene: TRBJ2-5; CDR3nt: TGTGCCAGCAGTAGCGGGAGCGGGGAGACCCAGTACTTC; CDR3aa: CASSSGSGETQYF